The T cell receptor beta chain described here comes from a study of cytomegalovirus exposure and HLA in healthy donors. Whole-study results and caveats: A later analysis linked a missense variant in DCLRE1C to the trimming of TCR beta V and J genes. Links to common viral pathogens appeared, in a later analysis, for several of the most significant clusters.

The CDR3 is 15 residues long. J lost 0 bases, V lost 5 bases, and 7 bases had no gene match. CDR1 LNHDA and CDR2 SQIVND come from the germline V gene (reference sequence). Donors likely had unrecorded immune exposures despite being nominally healthy when sampled. To note about this clone: Its cognate antigen is unknown.

Researchers ran the PCR with 60 Vbeta and 13 Jbeta primers. Sequenced by immunoSEQ multiplex PCR; TCRdb stores in-frame clones only, minus some. The sample yields roughly 120,000 clones, approximately 8.7% seen once. The sequencing input was PBMCs. V gene TRBV19 combines with J gene TRBJ2-7; TRBD1 matches 7 bases. The TCR sequence derives from a man between 35 and 55 years old in good health and CMV-seronegative. The chain's CDR3 is CASSREGQSSYEQYF. The CDR3 DNA reads as TGTGCCAGTAGTCGTGAGGGACAGAGCTCCTACGAGCAGTACTTC.